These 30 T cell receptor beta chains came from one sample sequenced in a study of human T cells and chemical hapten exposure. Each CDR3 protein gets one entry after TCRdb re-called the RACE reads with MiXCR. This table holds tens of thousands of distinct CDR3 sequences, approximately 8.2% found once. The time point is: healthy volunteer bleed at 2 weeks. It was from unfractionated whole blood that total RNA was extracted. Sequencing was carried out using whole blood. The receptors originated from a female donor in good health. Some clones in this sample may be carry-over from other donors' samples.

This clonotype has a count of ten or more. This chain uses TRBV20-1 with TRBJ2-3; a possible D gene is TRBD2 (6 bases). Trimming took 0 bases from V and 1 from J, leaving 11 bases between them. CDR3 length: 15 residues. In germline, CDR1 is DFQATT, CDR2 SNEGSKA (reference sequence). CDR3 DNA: TGCAGTGCTAGAGAAACTAGCAGACGCACAGATACGCAGTATTTT. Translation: CSARETSRRTDTQYF.

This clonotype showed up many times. The CDR3 DNA sequence: TGTGCCAGCAGTACTGAATTAGGCGGGACTTACAATGAGCAGTTCTTC. This encodes CASSTELGGTYNEQFF. The chain carries TRBV27 and TRBJ2-1, with a possible D match to TRBD2 (6 bases). Between the trimmed V and J ends, which lost 5 bases and 4 bases, there was a span of 18 bases. The germline V gene encodes CDR1 MNHEY and CDR2 SMNVEV (reference sequence). The CDR3 totals 16 residues.

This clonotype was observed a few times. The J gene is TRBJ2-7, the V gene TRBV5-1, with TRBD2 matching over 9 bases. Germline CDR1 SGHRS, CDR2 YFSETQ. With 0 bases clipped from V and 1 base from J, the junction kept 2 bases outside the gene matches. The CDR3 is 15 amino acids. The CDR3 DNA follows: TGCGCCAGCAGCTTGGAGACTAGCGGATCCTACGAGCAGTACTTC. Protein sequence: CASSLETSGSYEQYF.

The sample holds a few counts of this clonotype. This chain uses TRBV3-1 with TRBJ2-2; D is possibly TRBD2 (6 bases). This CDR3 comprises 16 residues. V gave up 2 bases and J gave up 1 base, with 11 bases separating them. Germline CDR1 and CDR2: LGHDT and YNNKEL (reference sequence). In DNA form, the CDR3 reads TGTGCCAGCAGCCAAATCTGGAGGGGGAACACCGGGGAGCTGTTTTTT. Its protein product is CASSQIWRGNTGELFF. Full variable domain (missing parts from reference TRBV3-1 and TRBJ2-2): DTAVSQTPKYLVTQMGNDKSIKCEQNLGHDTMYWYKQDSKKFLKIMFSYNNKELIINETVPNRFSPKSPDKAHLNLHINSLELGDSAVYFCASSQIWRGNTGELFFGEGSRLTVL.

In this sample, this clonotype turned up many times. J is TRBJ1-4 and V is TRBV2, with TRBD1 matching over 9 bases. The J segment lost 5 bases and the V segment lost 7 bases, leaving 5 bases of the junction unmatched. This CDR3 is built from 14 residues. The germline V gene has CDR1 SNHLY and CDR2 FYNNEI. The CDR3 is CASNSGTGNEKLFF. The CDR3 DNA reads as TGTGCCAGCAACTCCGGGACAGGGAATGAAAAACTGTTTTTT.

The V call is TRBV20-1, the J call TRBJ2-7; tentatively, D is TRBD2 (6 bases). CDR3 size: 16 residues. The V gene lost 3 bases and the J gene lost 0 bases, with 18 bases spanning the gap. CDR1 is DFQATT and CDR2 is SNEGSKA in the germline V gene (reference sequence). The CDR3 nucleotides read TGCAGTGCTAGCAGTGTATTTTCTAGCGACTCCTACGAGCAGTACTTC. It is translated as CSASSVFSSDSYEQYF.

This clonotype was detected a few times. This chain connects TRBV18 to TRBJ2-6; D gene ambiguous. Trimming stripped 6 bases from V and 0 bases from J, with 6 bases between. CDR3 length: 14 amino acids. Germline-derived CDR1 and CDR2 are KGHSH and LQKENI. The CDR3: CASSARSGANVLTF. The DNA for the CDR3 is TGTGCCAGCTCCGCCCGCTCTGGGGCCAACGTCCTGACTTTC.

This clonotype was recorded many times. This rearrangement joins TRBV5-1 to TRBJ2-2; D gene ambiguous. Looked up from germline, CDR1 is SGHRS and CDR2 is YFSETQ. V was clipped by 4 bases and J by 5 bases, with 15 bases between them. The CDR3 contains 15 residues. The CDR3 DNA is TGCGCCAGCAGCGAAAATTCTCGGGTGACCGGGGAGCTGTTTTTT. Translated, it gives CASSENSRVTGELFF.

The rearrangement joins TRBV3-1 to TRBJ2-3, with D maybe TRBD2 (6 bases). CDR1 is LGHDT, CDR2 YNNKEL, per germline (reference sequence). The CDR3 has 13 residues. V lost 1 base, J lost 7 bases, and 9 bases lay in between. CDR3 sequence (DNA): TGTGCCAGCAGCCAAGGAGGGAGGAATACGCAGTATTTT. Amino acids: CASSQGGRNTQYF.

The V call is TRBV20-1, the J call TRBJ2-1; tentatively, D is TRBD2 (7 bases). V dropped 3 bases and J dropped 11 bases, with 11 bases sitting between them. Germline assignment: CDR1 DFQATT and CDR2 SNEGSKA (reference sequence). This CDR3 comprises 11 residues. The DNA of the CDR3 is TGCAGTGCTAGGGCGGGGGCGAAGCAGTTCTTC. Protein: CSARAGAKQFF.

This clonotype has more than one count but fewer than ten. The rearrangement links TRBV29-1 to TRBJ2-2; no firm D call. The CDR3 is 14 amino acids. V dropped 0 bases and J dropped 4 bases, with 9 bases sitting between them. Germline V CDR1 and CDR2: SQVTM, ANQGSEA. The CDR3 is CSVEDPVGTGELFF. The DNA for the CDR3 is TGCAGCGTTGAAGATCCTGTGGGCACCGGGGAGCTGTTTTTT.

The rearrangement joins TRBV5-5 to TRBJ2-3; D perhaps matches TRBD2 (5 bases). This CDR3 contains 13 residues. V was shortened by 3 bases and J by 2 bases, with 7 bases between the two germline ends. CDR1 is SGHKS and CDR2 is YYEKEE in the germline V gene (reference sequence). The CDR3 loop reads CASSWEPTDTQYF. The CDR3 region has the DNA TGTGCCAGCAGCTGGGAGCCCACAGATACGCAGTATTTT.

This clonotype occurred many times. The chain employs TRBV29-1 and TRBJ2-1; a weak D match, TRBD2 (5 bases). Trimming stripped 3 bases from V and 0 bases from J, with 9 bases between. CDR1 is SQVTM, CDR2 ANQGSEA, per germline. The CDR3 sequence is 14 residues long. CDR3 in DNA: TGCAGCGTTGATAGCGCCAGCTCCTACAATGAGCAGTTCTTC. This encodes CSVDSASSYNEQFF.

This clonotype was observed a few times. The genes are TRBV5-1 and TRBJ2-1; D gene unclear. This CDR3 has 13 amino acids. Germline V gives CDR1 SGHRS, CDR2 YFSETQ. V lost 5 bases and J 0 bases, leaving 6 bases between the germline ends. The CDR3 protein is CASRLSSYNEQFF. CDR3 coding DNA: TGCGCCAGCAGACTTAGCTCCTACAATGAGCAGTTCTTC.

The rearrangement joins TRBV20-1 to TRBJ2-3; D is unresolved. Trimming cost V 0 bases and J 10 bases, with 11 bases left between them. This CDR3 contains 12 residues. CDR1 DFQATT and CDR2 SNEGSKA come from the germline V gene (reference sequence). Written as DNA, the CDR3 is TGCAGTGCTAGAGACAGCGTAACAGCGCAGTATTTT. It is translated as CSARDSVTAQYF.

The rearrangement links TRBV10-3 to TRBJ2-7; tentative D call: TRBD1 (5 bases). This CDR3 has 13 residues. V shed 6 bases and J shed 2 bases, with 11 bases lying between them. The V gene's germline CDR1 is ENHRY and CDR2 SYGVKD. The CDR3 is CAIRPPDTYEQYF. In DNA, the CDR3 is TGTGCCATCAGACCCCCGGACACCTACGAGCAGTACTTC.

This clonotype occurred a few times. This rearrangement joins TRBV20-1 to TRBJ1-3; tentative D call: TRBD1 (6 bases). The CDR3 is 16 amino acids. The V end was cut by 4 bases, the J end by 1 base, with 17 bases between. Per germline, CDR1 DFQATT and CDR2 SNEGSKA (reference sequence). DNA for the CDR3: TGCAGTGCTACAAAGGGGCAGGGGACTTCTGGAAACACCATATATTTT. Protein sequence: CSATKGQGTSGNTIYF.

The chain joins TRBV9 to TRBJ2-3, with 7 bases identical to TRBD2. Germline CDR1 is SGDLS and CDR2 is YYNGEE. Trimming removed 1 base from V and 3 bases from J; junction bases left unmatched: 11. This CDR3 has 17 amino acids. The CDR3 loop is CASSVSVRAGSTDTQYF. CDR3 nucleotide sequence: TGTGCCAGCAGCGTATCTGTTCGAGCGGGAAGTACAGATACGCAGTATTTT. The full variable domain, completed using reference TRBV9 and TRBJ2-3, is DSGVTQTPKHLITATGQRVTLRCSPRSGDLSVYWYQQSLDQGLQFLIQYYNGEERAKGNILERFSAQQFPDLHSELNLSSLELGDSALYFCASSVSVRAGSTDTQYFGPGTRLTVL.

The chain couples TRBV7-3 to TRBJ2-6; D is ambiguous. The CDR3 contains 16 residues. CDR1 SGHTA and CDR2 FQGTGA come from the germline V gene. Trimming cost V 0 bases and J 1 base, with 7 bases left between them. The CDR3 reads CASSLTSLSGANVLTF. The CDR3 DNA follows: TGTGCCAGCAGCTTAACTTCCTTATCTGGGGCCAACGTCCTGACTTTC.

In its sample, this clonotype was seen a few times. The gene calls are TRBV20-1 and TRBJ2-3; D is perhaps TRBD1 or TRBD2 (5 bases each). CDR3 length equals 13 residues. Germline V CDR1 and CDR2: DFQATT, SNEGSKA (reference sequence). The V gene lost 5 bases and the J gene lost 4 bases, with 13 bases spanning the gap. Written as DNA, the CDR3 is TGCAGTGCTGAGGGGACCGACTCAGATACGCAGTATTTT. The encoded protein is CSAEGTDSDTQYF.

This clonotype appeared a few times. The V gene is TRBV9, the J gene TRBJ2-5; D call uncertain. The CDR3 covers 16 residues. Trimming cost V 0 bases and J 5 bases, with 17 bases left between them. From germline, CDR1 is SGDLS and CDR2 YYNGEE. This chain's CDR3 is CASSVGPLRERETQYF. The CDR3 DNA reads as TGTGCCAGCAGCGTAGGCCCCCTACGAGAAAGGGAGACCCAGTACTTC.

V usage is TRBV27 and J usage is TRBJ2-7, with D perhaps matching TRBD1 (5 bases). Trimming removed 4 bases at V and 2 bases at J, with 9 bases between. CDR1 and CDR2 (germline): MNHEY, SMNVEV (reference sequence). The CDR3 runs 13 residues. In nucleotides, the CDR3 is TGTGCCAGCAGTTCACTCAGGGCCTACGAGCAGTACTTC. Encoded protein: CASSSLRAYEQYF.

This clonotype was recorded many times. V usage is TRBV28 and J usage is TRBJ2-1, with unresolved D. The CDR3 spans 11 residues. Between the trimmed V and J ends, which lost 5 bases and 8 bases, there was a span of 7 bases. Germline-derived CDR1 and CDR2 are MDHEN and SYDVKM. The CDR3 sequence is CASSLLDEQFF. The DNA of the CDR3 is TGTGCCAGCAGTCTATTAGATGAGCAGTTCTTC.

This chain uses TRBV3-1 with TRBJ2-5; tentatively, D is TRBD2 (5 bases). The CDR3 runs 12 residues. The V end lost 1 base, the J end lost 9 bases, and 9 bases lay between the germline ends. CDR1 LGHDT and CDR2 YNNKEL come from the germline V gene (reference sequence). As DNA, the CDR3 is TGTGCCAGCAGCCAAGGAGGGTCGGCCCAGTACTTC. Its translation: CASSQGGSAQYF.

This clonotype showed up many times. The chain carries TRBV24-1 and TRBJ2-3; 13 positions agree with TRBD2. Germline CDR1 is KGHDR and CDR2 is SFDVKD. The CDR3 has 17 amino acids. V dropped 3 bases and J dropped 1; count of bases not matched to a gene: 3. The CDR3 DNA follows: TGTGCCACCAGTGATCCGGGGACTAGCGGGGGCACAGATACGCAGTATTTT. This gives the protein CATSDPGTSGGTDTQYF.

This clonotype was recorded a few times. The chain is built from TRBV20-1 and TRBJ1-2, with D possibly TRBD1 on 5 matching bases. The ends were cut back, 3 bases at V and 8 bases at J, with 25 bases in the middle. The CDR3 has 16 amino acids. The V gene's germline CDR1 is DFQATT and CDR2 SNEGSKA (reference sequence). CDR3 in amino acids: CSARVPGGVGSYGYTF. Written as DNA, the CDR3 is TGCAGTGCTAGGGTGCCTGGGGGGGTGGGGAGCTACGGCTACACCTTC.

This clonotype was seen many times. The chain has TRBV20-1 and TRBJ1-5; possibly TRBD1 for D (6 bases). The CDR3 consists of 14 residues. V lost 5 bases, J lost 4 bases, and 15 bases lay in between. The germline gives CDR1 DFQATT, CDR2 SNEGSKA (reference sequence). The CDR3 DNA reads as TGCAGTGCTGGTTGGCAGGGGCCGAATCAGCCCCAGCATTTT. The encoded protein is CSAGWQGPNQPQHF.

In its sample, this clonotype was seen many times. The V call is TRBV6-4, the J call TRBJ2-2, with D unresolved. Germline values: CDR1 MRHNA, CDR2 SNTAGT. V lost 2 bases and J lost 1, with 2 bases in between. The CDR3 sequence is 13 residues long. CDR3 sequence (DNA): TGTGCCAGCAGTGACAAGAACACCGGGGAGCTGTTTTTT. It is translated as CASSDKNTGELFF.

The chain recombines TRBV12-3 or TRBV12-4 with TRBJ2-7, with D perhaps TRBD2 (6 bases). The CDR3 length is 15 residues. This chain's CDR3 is CASLPGTQSFYEQYF. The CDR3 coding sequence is TGTGCGAGTCTGCCCGGGACTCAATCTTTTTACGAGCAGTACTTC.

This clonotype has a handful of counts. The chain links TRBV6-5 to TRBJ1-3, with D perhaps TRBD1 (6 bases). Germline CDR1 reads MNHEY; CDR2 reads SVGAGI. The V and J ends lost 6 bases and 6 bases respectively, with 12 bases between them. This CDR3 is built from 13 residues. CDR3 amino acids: CASRPGQKNTIYF. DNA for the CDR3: TGTGCCAGCAGACCCGGACAGAAAAACACCATATATTTT.